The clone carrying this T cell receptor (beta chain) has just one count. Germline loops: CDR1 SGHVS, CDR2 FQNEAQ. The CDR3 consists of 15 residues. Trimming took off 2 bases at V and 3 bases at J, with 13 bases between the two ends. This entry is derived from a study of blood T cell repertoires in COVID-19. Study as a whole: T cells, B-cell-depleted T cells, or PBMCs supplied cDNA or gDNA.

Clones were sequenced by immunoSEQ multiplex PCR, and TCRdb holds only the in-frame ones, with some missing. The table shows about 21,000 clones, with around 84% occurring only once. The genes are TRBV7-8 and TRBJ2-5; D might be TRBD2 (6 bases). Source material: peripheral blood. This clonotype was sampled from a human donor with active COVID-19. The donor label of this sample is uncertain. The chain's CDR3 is CASSLIADLKETQYF. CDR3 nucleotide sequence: TGTGCCAGCAGCTTAATAGCGGACCTTAAAGAGACCCAGTACTTC. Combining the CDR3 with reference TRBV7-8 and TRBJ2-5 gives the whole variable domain GAGVSQSPRYKVAKRGQDVALRCDPISGHVSLFWYQQALGQGPEFLTYFQNEAQLDKSGLPSDRFFAERPEGSVSTLKIQRTQQEDSAVYLCASSLIADLKETQYFGPGTRLLVL.